This TCR beta chain derives from a study of brain T cells in children with intractable seizures. Notes on this clone: Its antigen is not known.

Trimming removed 0 bases from V and 7 bases from J; junction bases left unmatched: 2. The CDR3 length is 14 residues. CDR1 is SNHLY and CDR2 is FYNNEI in the germline V gene. Sequencing was limited to surgery cases with top T cell transcript signatures in brain tissue. At least one anti-epileptic drug was given before surgery. Study observations and caveats: Absence of clones before surgery may stem from lower sequencing depth.

Clones were sequenced by immunoSEQ multiplex PCR, and TCRdb holds only the in-frame ones, with some missing. The table lists around 80,000 clones, approximately 90% of them singletons. This specimen was peripheral blood, taken at surgery. J is TRBJ1-1 and V is TRBV2; 10 bases are a match to TRBD1. This receptor was identified in a girl aged 2 to 10 with Rasmussen encephalitis and intractable seizures. The CDR3 protein is CASSEAGDRGEAFF. For the CDR3, the DNA is TGTGCCAGCAGTGAAGCGGGGGACAGGGGTGAAGCTTTCTTT.